This TCR beta chain comes out of a study of T cell changes during pregnancy in multiple sclerosis. From germline, CDR1 is KGHSH and CDR2 LQKENI. Trimming cost V 1 base and J 2 bases, with 20 bases left between them. The CDR3 spans 18 residues. TCRdb's table, derived via immunoSEQ multiplex PCR, lists solely in-frame clones and lacks some. Of about 77,000 clones listed, approximately 90% are singletons. The V gene is TRBV18, the J gene TRBJ1-1; D is perhaps TRBD1 (5 bases). The sequence derives from a female donor with multiple sclerosis, enrolled in a pregnancy study. Sequenced material: peripheral blood, taken before pregnancy. The CDR3 loop reads CASSPRPGYGGVNTEAFF. CDR3 DNA sequence: TGTGCCAGCTCACCACGGCCCGGATACGGGGGAGTCAACACTGAAGCTTTCTTT. The variable domain in full, with the rest retrieved from reference TRBV18 and TRBJ1-1, is NAGVMQNPRHLVRRRGQEARLRCSPMKGHSHVYWYRQLPEEGLKFMVYLQKENIIDESGMPKERFSAEFPKEGPSILRIQQVVRGDSAAYFCASSPRPGYGGVNTEAFFGQGTRLTVV.